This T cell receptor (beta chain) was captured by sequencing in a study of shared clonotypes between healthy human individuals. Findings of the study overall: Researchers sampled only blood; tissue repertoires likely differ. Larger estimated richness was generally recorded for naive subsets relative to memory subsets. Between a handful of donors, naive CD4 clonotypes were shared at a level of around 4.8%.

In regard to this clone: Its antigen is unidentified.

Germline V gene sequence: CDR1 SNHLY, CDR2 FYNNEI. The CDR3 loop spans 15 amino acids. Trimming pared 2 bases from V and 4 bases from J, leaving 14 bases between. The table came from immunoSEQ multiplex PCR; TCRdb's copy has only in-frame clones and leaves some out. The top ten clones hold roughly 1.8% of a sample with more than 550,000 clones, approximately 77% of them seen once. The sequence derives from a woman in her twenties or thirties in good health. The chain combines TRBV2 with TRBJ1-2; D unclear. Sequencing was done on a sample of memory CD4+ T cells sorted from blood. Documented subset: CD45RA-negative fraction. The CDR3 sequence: CASSEMGGVPYGYTF. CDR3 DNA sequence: TGTGCCAGCAGTGAAATGGGCGGGGTCCCCTATGGCTACACCTTC.